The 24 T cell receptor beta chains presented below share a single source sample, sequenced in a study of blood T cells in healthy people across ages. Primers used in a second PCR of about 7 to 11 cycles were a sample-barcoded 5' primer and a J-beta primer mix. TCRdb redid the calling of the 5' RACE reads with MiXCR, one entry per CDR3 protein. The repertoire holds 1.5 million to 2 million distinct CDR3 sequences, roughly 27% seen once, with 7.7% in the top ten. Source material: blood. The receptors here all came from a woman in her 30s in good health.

The CDR3 coding sequence is TGCGCCAGCAGGGTGACAGAGGGAGTGGAGCAGTACTTC. This codes for CASRVTEGVEQYF. V and J are TRBV5-1 and TRBJ2-4, with D perhaps being TRBD1 or TRBD2 (5 bases each). From germline, CDR1 is SGHRS and CDR2 YFSETQ. CDR3 length: 13 amino acids. Trimming removed 5 bases from V and 13 bases from J, with 19 bases in between.

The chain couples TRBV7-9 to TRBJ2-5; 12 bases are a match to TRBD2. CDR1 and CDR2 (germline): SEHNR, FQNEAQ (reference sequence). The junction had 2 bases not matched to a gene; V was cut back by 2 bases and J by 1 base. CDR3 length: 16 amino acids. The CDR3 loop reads CASSLSSGGAQETQYF. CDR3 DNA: TGTGCCAGCAGCTTATCTAGCGGGGGGGCCCAAGAGACCCAGTACTTC.

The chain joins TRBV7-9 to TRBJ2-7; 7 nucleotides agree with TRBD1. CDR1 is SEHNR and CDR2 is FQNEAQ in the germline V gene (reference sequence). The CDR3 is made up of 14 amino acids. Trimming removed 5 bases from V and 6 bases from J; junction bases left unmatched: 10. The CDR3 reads CASSPSGRGTEQYF. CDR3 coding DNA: TGTGCCAGCAGCCCCTCAGGCAGGGGGACCGAGCAGTACTTC.

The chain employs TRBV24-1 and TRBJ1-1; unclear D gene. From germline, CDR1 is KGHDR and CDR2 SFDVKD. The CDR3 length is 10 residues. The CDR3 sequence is CTRENTEAFF. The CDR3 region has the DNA TGTACAAGGGAGAACACTGAAGCTTTCTTT.

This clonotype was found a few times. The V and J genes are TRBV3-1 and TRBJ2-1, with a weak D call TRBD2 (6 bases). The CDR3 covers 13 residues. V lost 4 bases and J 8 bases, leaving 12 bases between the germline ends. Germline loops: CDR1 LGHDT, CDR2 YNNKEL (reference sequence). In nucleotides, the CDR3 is TGTGCCAGCAGCCGGCTAGCGTCGGATGAGCAGTTCTTC. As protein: CASSRLASDEQFF.

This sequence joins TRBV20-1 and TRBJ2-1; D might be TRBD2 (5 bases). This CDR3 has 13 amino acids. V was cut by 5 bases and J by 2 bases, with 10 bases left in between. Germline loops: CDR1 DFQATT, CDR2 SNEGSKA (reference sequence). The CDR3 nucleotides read TGCAGTGCTGTACTAGTTCCCTACAATGAGCAGTTCTTC. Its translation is CSAVLVPYNEQFF.

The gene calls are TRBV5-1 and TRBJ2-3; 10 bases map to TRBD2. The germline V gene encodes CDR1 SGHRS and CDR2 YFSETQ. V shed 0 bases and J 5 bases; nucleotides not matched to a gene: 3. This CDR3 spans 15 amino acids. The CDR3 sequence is CASSLVIAGGDTQYF. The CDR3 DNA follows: TGCGCCAGCAGCTTGGTTATAGCGGGGGGAGATACGCAGTATTTT.

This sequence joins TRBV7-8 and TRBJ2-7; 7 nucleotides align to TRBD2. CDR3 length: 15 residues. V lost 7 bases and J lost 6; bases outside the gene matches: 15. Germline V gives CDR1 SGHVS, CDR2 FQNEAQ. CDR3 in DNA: TGTGCCAGCACCCACTTGGTGGGAGGGCCTATCGAGCAGTACTTC. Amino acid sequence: CASTHLVGGPIEQYF. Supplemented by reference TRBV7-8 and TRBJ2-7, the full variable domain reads GAGVSQSPRYKVAKRGQDVALRCDPISGHVSLFWYQQALGQGPEFLTYFQNEAQLDKSGLPSDRFFAERPEGSVSTLKIQRTQQEDSAVYLCASTHLVGGPIEQYFGPGTRLTVT.

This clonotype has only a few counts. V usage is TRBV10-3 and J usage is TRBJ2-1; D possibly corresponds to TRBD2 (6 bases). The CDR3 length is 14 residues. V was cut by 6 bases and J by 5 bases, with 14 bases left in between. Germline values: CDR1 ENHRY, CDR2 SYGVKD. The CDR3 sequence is CAIRPGDRNNEQFF. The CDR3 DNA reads TGTGCCATCAGGCCGGGGGACCGTAACAATGAGCAGTTCTTC.

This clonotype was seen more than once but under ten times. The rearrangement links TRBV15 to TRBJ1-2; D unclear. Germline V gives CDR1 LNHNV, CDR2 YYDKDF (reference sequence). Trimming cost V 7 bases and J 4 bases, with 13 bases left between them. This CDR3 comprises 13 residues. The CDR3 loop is CATTVDLAYGYTF. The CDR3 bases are TGTGCCACCACAGTAGACCTAGCCTATGGCTACACCTTC.

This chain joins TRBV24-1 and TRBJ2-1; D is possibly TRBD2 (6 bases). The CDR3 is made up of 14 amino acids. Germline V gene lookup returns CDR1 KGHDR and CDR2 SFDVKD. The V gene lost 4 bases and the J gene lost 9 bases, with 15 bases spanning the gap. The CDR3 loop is CATSDPTRVGEQFF. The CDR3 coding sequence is TGTGCCACCAGTGACCCGACTAGAGTCGGTGAGCAGTTCTTC.

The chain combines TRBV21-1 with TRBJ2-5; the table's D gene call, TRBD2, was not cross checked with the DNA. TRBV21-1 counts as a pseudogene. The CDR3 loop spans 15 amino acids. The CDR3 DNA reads TGTGCCAGCCTGTGGGGAATGCGGGAGAGGGAGACCCAGTACTTC. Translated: CASLWGMRERETQYF.

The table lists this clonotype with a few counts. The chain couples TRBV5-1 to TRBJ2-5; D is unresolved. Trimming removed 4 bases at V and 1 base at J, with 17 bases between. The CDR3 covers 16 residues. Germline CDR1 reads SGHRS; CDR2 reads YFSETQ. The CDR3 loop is CASSLSRVAVQETQYF. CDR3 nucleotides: TGCGCCAGCAGCCTAAGTCGAGTAGCCGTCCAAGAGACCCAGTACTTC.

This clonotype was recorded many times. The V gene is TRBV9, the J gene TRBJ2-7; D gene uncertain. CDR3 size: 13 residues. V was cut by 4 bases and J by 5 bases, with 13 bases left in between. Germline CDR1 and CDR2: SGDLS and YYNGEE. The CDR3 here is CASSLGWFDEQYF. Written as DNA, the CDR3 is TGTGCCAGCAGCTTAGGGTGGTTCGACGAGCAGTACTTC.

For the CDR3, the DNA is TGTGCCAGCGGGCAGAGGGGGTCAGATACGCAGTATTTT. Amino acid sequence: CASGQRGSDTQYF. The chain employs TRBV6-5 and TRBJ2-3; the D gene is possibly TRBD1 (6 bases). Germline CDR1 MNHEY, CDR2 SVGAGI. This CDR3 has 13 residues. Trimming stripped 8 bases from V and 4 bases from J, with 13 bases between.

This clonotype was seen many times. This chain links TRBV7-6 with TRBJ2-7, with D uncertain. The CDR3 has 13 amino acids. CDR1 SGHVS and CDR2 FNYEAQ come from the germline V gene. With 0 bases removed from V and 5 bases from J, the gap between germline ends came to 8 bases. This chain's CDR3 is CASSLAGYNEQYF. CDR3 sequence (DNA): TGTGCCAGCAGCTTAGCCGGGTACAACGAGCAGTACTTC.

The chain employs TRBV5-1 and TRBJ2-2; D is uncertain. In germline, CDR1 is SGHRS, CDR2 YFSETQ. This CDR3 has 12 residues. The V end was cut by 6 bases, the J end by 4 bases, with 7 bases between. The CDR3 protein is CASKFGTGELFF. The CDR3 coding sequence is TGCGCCAGCAAATTCGGCACCGGGGAGCTGTTTTTT.

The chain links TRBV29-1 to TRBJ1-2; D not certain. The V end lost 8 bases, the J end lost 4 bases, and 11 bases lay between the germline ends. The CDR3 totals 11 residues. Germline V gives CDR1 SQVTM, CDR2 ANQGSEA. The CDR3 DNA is TGCAGCATGGAGTTCTTCTATGGCTACACCTTC. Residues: CSMEFFYGYTF.

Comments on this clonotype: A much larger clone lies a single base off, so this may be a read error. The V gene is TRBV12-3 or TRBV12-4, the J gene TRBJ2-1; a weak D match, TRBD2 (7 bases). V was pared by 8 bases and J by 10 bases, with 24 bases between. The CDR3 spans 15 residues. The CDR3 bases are TGTGCCAGCGAACAGGGAGGGGGGTGGACCTACGAGCAGTTCTTC. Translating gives CASEQGGGWTYEQFF.

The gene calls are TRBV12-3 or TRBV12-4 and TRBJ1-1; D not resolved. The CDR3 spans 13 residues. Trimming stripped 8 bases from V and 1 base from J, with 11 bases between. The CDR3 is CASSRSANTEAFF. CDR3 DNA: TGTGCCAGCTCTCGGAGCGCGAACACTGAAGCTTTCTTT.

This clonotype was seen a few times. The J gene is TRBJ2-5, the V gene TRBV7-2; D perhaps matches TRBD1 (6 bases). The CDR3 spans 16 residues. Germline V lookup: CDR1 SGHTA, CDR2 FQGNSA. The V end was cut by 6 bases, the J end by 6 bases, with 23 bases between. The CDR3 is CASSLQTTGRGQTQYF. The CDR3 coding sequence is TGTGCCAGCAGTCTCCAAACTACAGGGAGAGGGCAGACCCAGTACTTC.

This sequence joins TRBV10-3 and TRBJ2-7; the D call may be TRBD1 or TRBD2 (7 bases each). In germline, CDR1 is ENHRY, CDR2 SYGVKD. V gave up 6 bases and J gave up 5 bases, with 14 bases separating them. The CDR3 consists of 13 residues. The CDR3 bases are TGTGCCATCAGGCGGGGGACAGACGACGAGCAGTACTTC. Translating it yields CAIRRGTDDEQYF.

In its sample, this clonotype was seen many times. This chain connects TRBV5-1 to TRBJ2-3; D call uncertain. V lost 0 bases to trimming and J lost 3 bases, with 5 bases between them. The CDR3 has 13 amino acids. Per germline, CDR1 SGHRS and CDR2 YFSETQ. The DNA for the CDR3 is TGCGCCAGCAGCTTGGGTGATACAGATACGCAGTATTTT. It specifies CASSLGDTDTQYF. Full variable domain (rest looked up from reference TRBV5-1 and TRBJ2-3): KAGVTQTPRYLIKTRGQQVTLSCSPISGHRSVSWYQQTPGQGLQFLFEYFSETQRNKGNFPGRFSGRQFSNSRSEMNVSTLELGDSALYLCASSLGDTDTQYFGPGTRLTVL.

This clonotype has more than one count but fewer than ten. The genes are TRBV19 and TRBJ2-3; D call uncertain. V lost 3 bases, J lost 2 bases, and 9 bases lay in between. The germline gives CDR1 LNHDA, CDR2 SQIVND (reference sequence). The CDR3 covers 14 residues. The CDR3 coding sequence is TGTGCCAGTAGTATCCCCACTAACACAGATACGCAGTATTTT. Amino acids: CASSIPTNTDTQYF.